What follows is one T cell receptor beta chain and its context. Its antigen is undetermined. This specimen comes from a study of T-cell memory formation after mild COVID-19. Across the study: Largely donor-specific sequence clusters came from two donors.

Study results and limitations: Clones from the second wave (peaking day 37) had unconfirmed SARS-CoV-2 specificity. That cross-reactive memory joined was suggested by some responding clones appearing in pre-infection memory.

TCRdb re-called the 5' RACE reads with MiXCR, one entry per CDR3 protein. The table shows hundreds of thousands of distinct CDR3 sequences, with roughly 20% occurring only once. Germline V lookup: CDR1 SSHAT, CDR2 FNYEAQ (reference sequence). Trimming stripped 5 bases from V and 7 bases from J, with 9 bases between. CDR3 size: 13 residues. V is TRBV7-7 and J is TRBJ1-6; no firm D call. What was sequenced was PBMCs or a T cell subset sorted from them (not recorded which). This receptor was obtained from an adult woman who had mild COVID-19 (a few samples of this study predate the infection). Cell type and time point are not known. DNA for the CDR3: TGTGCCAGCAGCCCGAACAGCAATTCACCCCTCCACTTT. Translation: CASSPNSNSPLHF.